The rows below give T cell receptor beta chains drawn from one sample of a study of PD-1 blockade in classical Hodgkin lymphoma. Assay used: immunoSEQ multiplex PCR; TCRdb lists only in-frame clones, some missing. The table shows approximately 20,000 clones, with approximately 87% occurring only once. The sequences come from CD4+ T cells from blood, collected before the fourth cycle of nivolumab. These receptors were collected from a human donor with classical Hodgkin lymphoma. The CDR3 runs from the conserved cysteine through the conserved F or W. A D gene is named only where the DNA matches it firmly. For some rows the clone size is stated as once, few or many, or as a class when expanded; others skip it.

>TRBD2|TRBV5-1|.|TRBJ2-5
TGCGCCAGCAGCTTCGGACAAGCGGGAGTTGGAGAGACCCAGTACTTC
CASSFGQAGVGETQYF
>.|TRBV27|once|TRBJ2-6
TGTGCCAGCAGTAAATCCGCGGTTACCGGGGCCAACGTCCTGACTTTC
CASSKSAVTGANVLTF
>TRBD1|TRBV7-2|.|TRBJ1-4
TGTGCCAGCAGCTTAGGGGGGGTCGGGACAGTTAATGAAAAACTGTTTTTT
CASSLGGVGTVNEKLFF
>.|TRBV28|.|TRBJ1-5
TGTGCCAGCAGAGGGACCAAGGGACTACTTTTAAGAAACGATCAGCCCCAGCATTTT
CASRGTKGLLLRNDQPQHF
>.|TRBV6-1|.|TRBJ2-7
TGTGCCAGCAAGGGGACACCTTTATACGAGCAGTACTTC
CASKGTPLYEQYF
>TRBD2|TRBV5-1|few|TRBJ2-2
TGCGCCAGCAGCCCGAGATTAGGGACTAGCGGCATGAACACCGGGGAGCTGTTTTTT
CASSPRLGTSGMNTGELFF
>TRBD1|TRBV5-1|once|TRBJ2-7
TGCGCCAGCAGCTTCGGGACAGGGGGCCTGCAGTACTTC
CASSFGTGGLQYF
>.|TRBV5-6|.|TRBJ1-4
TGTGCCAGCAGCGGCAGTCTTAATGAAAAACTGTTTTTT
CASSGSLNEKLFF
>.|TRBV5-6|once|TRBJ2-5
TGTGCCAGCAGCTTTATAGGGGTGGAAGAGACCCAGTACTTC
CASSFIGVEETQYF
>.|TRBV6-5|.|TRBJ1-1
TGTGCCAGCAGTCACCGGCGGGTTATGAACACTGAAGCTTTCTTT
CASSHRRVMNTEAFF